Below, 28 T cell receptor beta chains from the same sample are listed, as sequenced in a study of T cells after yellow fever vaccination. TCRdb re-called the 5' RACE reads through MiXCR, storing one row per CDR3 protein. The sample contains about 630,000 distinct CDR3 sequences, about 12% of which appear only once. Sequenced here: PBMCs, sampled on the day of the yellow fever booster vaccination. The receptor set was obtained from a man aged 30-40 years who received the YFV17D yellow fever vaccine.

The sample holds a few counts of this clonotype. V is TRBV3-1 and J is TRBJ1-2; perhaps TRBD1 as D (5 bases). The germline V gene encodes CDR1 LGHDT and CDR2 YNNKEL (reference sequence). V shed 4 bases and J shed 2 bases, with 11 bases lying between them. The CDR3 is 14 amino acids. CDR3 DNA: TGTGCCAGCAGCCGCCTTGGGGGAAACTATGGCTACACCTTC. Its protein is CASSRLGGNYGYTF.

This clonotype has at least ten counts. V and J are TRBV15 and TRBJ2-3; D not certain. Deletions cut 5 bases from V and 2 bases from J, with 8 bases between. This CDR3 spans 13 amino acids. The V gene's germline CDR1 is LNHNV and CDR2 YYDKDF (reference sequence). The CDR3 region has the DNA TGTGCCACCAGCGGAAGGGCCACAGATACGCAGTATTTT. Protein sequence: CATSGRATDTQYF.

This clonotype was found a few times. CDR3 sequence reads: CASSPGRQMSAEQYF. In nucleotides, the CDR3 is TGTGCCAGCTCACCAGGGAGGCAGATGTCCGCCGAGCAGTACTTC. The chain recombines TRBV18 with TRBJ2-7, with D perhaps matching TRBD2 (6 bases). The CDR3 consists of 15 residues. V was clipped by 2 bases and J by 6 bases, with 17 bases between them. Germline CDR1 reads KGHSH; CDR2 reads LQKENI.

This chain connects TRBV29-1 to TRBJ2-7; D is tentatively TRBD1 or TRBD2 (5 bases each). With 4 bases removed from V and 2 bases from J, the gap between germline ends came to 15 bases. The germline CDR1 and CDR2 sequences are SQVTM and ANQGSEA. This CDR3 has 14 amino acids. DNA for the CDR3: TGCAGCGTTGTGGGGTCAGGGAGCACCTACGAGCAGTACTTC. Translated, it gives CSVVGSGSTYEQYF.

DNA of the CDR3: TGCAGCCTCCAAAGGGGGGACGCGACCCAGTACTTC. Its translation: CSLQRGDATQYF. The chain has TRBV29-1 and TRBJ2-5; D tentatively reads TRBD1 or TRBD2 (6 bases each). There are 12 residues in the CDR3. The V end lost 8 bases, the J end lost 7 bases, and 17 bases lay between the germline ends. CDR1 and CDR2 from the germline V gene are SQVTM and ANQGSEA.

This clonotype was seen at least ten times. CDR3 region: CATQQGFNSPLHF. The CDR3 DNA reads as TGTGCCACCCAACAGGGATTTAATTCACCCCTCCACTTT. The gene calls are TRBV7-2 and TRBJ1-6, with a tentative D call TRBD1 (6 bases). Germline V gene data show CDR1 as SGHTA and CDR2 as FQGNSA. This CDR3 region has 13 residues. V gave up 10 bases and J gave up 6 bases, with 13 bases separating them. The full variable domain, its missing parts supplied by reference TRBV7-2 and TRBJ1-6, is GAGVSQSPSNKVTEKGKDVELRCDPISGHTALYWYRQSLGQGLEFLIYFQGNSAPDKSGLPSDRFSAERTGGSVSTLTIQRTQQEDSAVYLCATQQGFNSPLHFGNGTRLTVT.

This clonotype was counted between two and nine times. V is TRBV20-1 and J is TRBJ2-5; 9 bases fit TRBD1. Trimming cost V 3 bases and J 7 bases; bases outside gene matches: 12. Per the germline V gene, CDR1 is DFQATT and CDR2 is SNEGSKA (reference sequence). CDR3 length equals 15 residues. CDR3 DNA sequence: TGCAGTGCTAGCGCCTCGCCGGGACAGGGAACGACCCAGTACTTC. Its protein product is CSASASPGQGTTQYF.

This clonotype was observed a handful of times. The gene calls are TRBV21-1 and TRBJ1-2. TRBV21-1 is a documented pseudogene. The CDR3 extends over 16 amino acids. The DNA for the CDR3 is TGTGCCAGCAGCGCGAGCCAAGAGCCGCCATGCCGGGGCTACACCTTC. Translating gives CASSASQEPPCRGYTF.

This clonotype was recorded at least ten times. The J gene is TRBJ2-1, the V gene TRBV7-2, with D unresolved. The CDR3 is made up of 15 amino acids. The V end lost 4 bases, the J end lost 5 bases, and 15 bases lay between the germline ends. Germline V lookup: CDR1 SGHTA, CDR2 FQGNSA. The CDR3 sequence: CASSYTHSPHNEQFF. The CDR3 region has the DNA TGTGCCAGCAGCTACACACATAGCCCCCACAATGAGCAGTTCTTC.

This clonotype has ten or more counts. The chain combines TRBV5-1 with TRBJ2-5; 7 bases line up with TRBD2. The CDR3 is 13 residues long. J was trimmed by 10 bases and V by 0 bases; bases with no gene match: 6. CDR1 is SGHRS and CDR2 is YFSETQ in the germline V gene. For the CDR3, the DNA is TGCGCCAGCAGCTTGGCTACCAGCGGGGACCAGTACTTC. Its protein is CASSLATSGDQYF.

V gene TRBV7-8 combines with J gene TRBJ2-7, with 7 nucleotides matching TRBD1. V shed 0 bases and J 1 base; nucleotides not matched to a gene: 6. CDR1 is SGHVS, CDR2 FQNEAQ, per germline. This CDR3 has 16 amino acids. For the CDR3, the DNA is TGTGCCAGCAGCTTAGCCATTAGCAGGGGGTCCTACGAGCAGTACTTC. Residues: CASSLAISRGSYEQYF.

This chain joins TRBV7-2 and TRBJ2-3; either TRBD1 or TRBD2 may supply D (5 bases each). Between the trimmed V and J ends, which lost 0 bases and 2 bases, there was a span of 12 bases. The CDR3 extends over 16 amino acids. Germline CDR1 and CDR2: SGHTA and FQGNSA. The CDR3 DNA reads as TGTGCCAGCAGCTTAGCGTACGGGACCTACACAGATACGCAGTATTTT. Amino acid sequence: CASSLAYGTYTDTQYF.

This clonotype was seen only a few times. This sequence joins TRBV20-1 and TRBJ2-5, with D perhaps TRBD2 (6 bases). With 6 bases removed from V and 4 bases from J, the gap between germline ends came to 15 bases. Per germline, CDR1 DFQATT and CDR2 SNEGSKA (reference sequence). The CDR3 is made up of 13 amino acids. The DNA for the CDR3 is TGCAGTGCCGGCGGGGCGGGGATAGAGACCCAGTACTTC. Protein product: CSAGGAGIETQYF.

This sequence joins TRBV7-6 and TRBJ2-5; D possibly corresponds to TRBD2 (5 bases). The CDR3 has 15 amino acids. Germline V lookup: CDR1 SGHVS, CDR2 FNYEAQ. The germline V and J ends were trimmed by 5 bases and 7 bases, with 20 bases remaining between them. The CDR3 here is CASSLSGLGQPTQYF. The CDR3 DNA follows: TGTGCCAGCAGCCTCAGCGGCCTGGGCCAGCCGACCCAGTACTTC.

This clonotype was picked up a small number of times. The chain employs TRBV20-1 and TRBJ2-1, with 9 nucleotides matching TRBD1. The trim removed 6 bases at V and 5 bases at J, leaving 8 bases unmatched. The germline V gene has CDR1 DFQATT and CDR2 SNEGSKA (reference sequence). The CDR3 totals 14 residues. CDR3 protein: CSAMTGTGNNEQFF. For the CDR3, the DNA is TGCAGTGCAATGACCGGGACAGGGAACAATGAGCAGTTCTTC.

A few counts support this clonotype. The chain is built from TRBV20-1 and TRBJ1-6, with D possibly being TRBD1 (6 bases). Trimming stripped 4 bases from V and 8 bases from J, with 12 bases between. The CDR3 has 13 amino acids. In germline, CDR1 is DFQATT, CDR2 SNEGSKA (reference sequence). This chain's CDR3 is CSAITGTDSPLHF. CDR3 sequence (DNA): TGCAGTGCTATCACAGGGACCGATTCACCCCTCCACTTT.

V gene TRBV6-2 or TRBV6-3 combines with J gene TRBJ2-1; D call uncertain. Germline V lookup: CDR1 MNHEY, CDR2 SVGEGT. This CDR3 spans 14 amino acids. The V end was cut by 0 bases, the J end by 5 bases, with 8 bases between. As DNA, the CDR3 is TGTGCCAGCAGTTACTCGATACGAGACAATGAGCAGTTCTTC. This codes for CASSYSIRDNEQFF.

The chain recombines TRBV7-3 with TRBJ2-3; possible D gene TRBD2, 7 bases. CDR1 and CDR2 (germline): SGHTA, FQGTGA. Trimming shortened V by 5 bases and J by 3 bases, and 18 bases separated the two germline ends. CDR3 size: 16 residues. The CDR3 is CASSRGRRGGTDTQYF. In nucleotides, the CDR3 is TGTGCCAGCAGCCGAGGGCGTAGGGGGGGGACAGATACGCAGTATTTT.

This clonotype has more than one count but fewer than ten. J is TRBJ1-2 and V is TRBV27, with D possibly being TRBD1 (6 bases). Germline V gene data show CDR1 as MNHEY and CDR2 as SMNVEV (reference sequence). This CDR3 spans 13 amino acids. V lost 3 bases and J lost 7, with 12 bases in between. DNA of the CDR3: TGTGCCAGCAGTTTTCGGGGGCGCGGTGGCTACACCTTC. Translated, it gives CASSFRGRGGYTF.

V usage is TRBV7-3 and J usage is TRBJ2-7, with 9 positions matching TRBD1. This CDR3 spans 14 amino acids. Germline lookup yields CDR1 SGHTA and CDR2 FQGTGA. V shed 2 bases and J 5 bases; nucleotides not matched to a gene: 4. The chain's CDR3 is CASSLDGTGNEQYF. The CDR3 DNA reads as TGTGCCAGCAGCTTAGATGGGACAGGGAACGAGCAGTACTTC.

Note on this clonotype: Mismatch with germline at one junction end may stem from a read error. The V and J genes are TRBV4-3 and TRBJ1-1; D ambiguous. The CDR3 has 14 amino acids. Germline loops: CDR1 LGHNA, CDR2 YSLEER. The CDR3 reads CASSQDRMGSEAYF. The CDR3, as DNA: TGCGCCAGCAGCCAAGATCGGATGGGGAGTGAAGCTTACTTT.

This clonotype was recorded a few times. V is TRBV20-1 and J is TRBJ1-2; D possibly corresponds to TRBD1 (6 bases). There are 13 residues in the CDR3. V was clipped by 2 bases and J by 1 base, with 8 bases between them. The germline V gene has CDR1 DFQATT and CDR2 SNEGSKA (reference sequence). CDR3: CSARKGVNYGYTF. As DNA, the CDR3 is TGCAGTGCTAGAAAGGGGGTTAACTATGGCTACACCTTC.

The genes are TRBV2 and TRBJ2-1; 11 bases agree with TRBD2. Germline trimming cut 7 bases from V and 5 bases from J; bases unmatched to any gene: 19. The length of the CDR3 is 19 residues. From germline, CDR1 is SNHLY and CDR2 FYNNEI. The CDR3 nucleotides read TGTGCCAGCACCCGCCTAAGCCTTATAGCGGGAGGGCCTAACAATGAGCAGTTCTTC. As protein: CASTRLSLIAGGPNNEQFF.

This chain uses TRBV7-2 with TRBJ1-5, with D uncertain. Germline values: CDR1 SGHTA, CDR2 FQGNSA. The V end lost 5 bases, the J end lost 1 base, and 12 bases lay between the germline ends. There are 15 residues in the CDR3. The CDR3 sequence is CASSQGRYSNQPQHF. The CDR3 nucleotides read TGTGCCAGCAGCCAAGGGAGGTACAGCAATCAGCCCCAGCATTTT.

This clonotype was seen more than once but under ten times. CDR3: CAWSVTRGYTF. As DNA, the CDR3 is TGTGCCTGGAGTGTTACTCGCGGCTACACCTTC. This sequence joins TRBV30 and TRBJ1-2; no definite D call. CDR3 length: 11 amino acids. V was pared by 0 bases and J by 8 bases, with 7 bases between. The V gene's germline CDR1 is GTSNPN and CDR2 SVGIG (reference sequence).

This clonotype came up a few times. CDR3 sequence: CSASSGRVTDTQYF. Written as DNA, the CDR3 is TGCAGTGCTAGTAGCGGGCGGGTAACAGATACGCAGTATTTT. V and J are TRBV20-1 and TRBJ2-3; 7 bases match TRBD2. After removal of 3 bases from V and 3 bases from J, the junction contained 6 bases not matched to a gene. Germline-derived CDR1 and CDR2 are DFQATT and SNEGSKA (reference sequence). This CDR3 contains 14 residues.

This clonotype has more than one count but fewer than ten. The rearrangement links TRBV20-1 to TRBJ2-2, with 9 bases lining up with TRBD1. This CDR3 region has 14 residues. In germline, CDR1 is DFQATT, CDR2 SNEGSKA (reference sequence). CDR3 sequence: CSTYRGQNTGELFF. The CDR3 bases are TGCAGCACGTACAGGGGGCAGAACACCGGGGAGCTGTTTTTT.

This sequence joins TRBV10-3 and TRBJ2-5; D assignment may be TRBD1 or TRBD2 (5 bases each). The CDR3 extends over 13 amino acids. Trimming took off 4 bases at V and 5 bases at J, with 11 bases between the two ends. CDR1 is ENHRY, CDR2 SYGVKD, per germline. The CDR3 nucleotides are TGTGCCATCAGTGCAGGGACCGCGGAGACCCAGTACTTC. It translates to CAISAGTAETQYF.